Described below is a single TCR beta chain sequence and its context. This clone was seen more than once but under ten times. Its antigen is still unknown. The sample holds no much larger clone one base away, and base qualities are not on file. For this chain, trimming is 0 bases at the V end and 4 bases at the J end, and the number of junction bases without a gene match is 6. The CDR3 measures 16 amino acids from cysteine to phenylalanine. The read is trimmed to its CDR3 DNA, 48 bases read in frame from base 1. The germline V gene (reference sequence) gives CDR1 as SGHNT and CDR2 as YYREEE. This specimen comes from a study of cytomegalovirus exposure and HLA in healthy donors (dated by TCRdb to about 2017). For the study in its entirety: According to an earlier analysis of around 600 of the donors, roughly 180 million T cells yielded 100 million or so unique TCR beta sequences and less than 300 Gb of sequence data. Roughly 300 gigabases of sequencing data and roughly 90 million unique TCR sequences were included in an early release covering under 650 HLA-typed donors. Of the approximately 400 genotyped donors, roughly 85% fell in the genetic ancestry cluster associated with self-reported Caucasian donors. The study aimed to test whether cataloging public T cell receptors could reveal signatures of past pathogen exposure. The T cell repertoires of 666 subjects were profiled by immunosequencing and related to cytomegalovirus serostatus. Besides the first cohort of roughly 640 subjects, a separate validation cohort made up of 120 different subjects was used. To predict cytomegalovirus infection status, the study combined high-throughput TCR immunosequencing, statistical association of individual TCRs with disease status, and machine learning. A later analysis re-analyzed previously published TCR beta repertoires from 550 to 700 donors and added high-resolution HLA genotyping to study TCR occurrence patterns. Rather than drawing on any new phenotypic data, the later analysis identified candidate immune exposures from TCR beta sequences and the way those sequences occurred across donors. To decide whether each TCR beta V gene segment behaved as functional or pseudogenic, an earlier analysis of 587 of the donors relied on high-throughput TCR beta sequencing. Donor age, sex, ethnicity and CMV serostatus were compiled alongside the repertoire data. A later genetic analysis used genome-wide SNP genotypes for about 65% of the roughly 700 donors, treating that subset as a discovery cohort. All discovery cohort repertoires had been generated on a single sequencing platform. HLA typing included class I and class II loci at four-digit resolution. The number of typed donors differed by locus: 629-630 for A, B, C, DRB1 and DQB1; approximately 520 for DQA1; about 600 for DPA1; and around 470 for DPB1. Four or five DR-DQ haplotypes were handled as single units for association and clustering because linkage in the cohort was strong. On average, around 200,000 unique TCR beta nucleotide sequences were sequenced per donor among more than 350 genotyped donors of the cohort, with roughly 18% of those sequences being non-productive.

Library generation was performed with the immunoSEQ multiplex PCR assay. For the multiplex PCR, a mixture combining 60 forward primers for TCR Vbeta segments and 13 reverse primers for TCR Jbeta segments was used. A multiplex PCR assay on genomic DNA amplified the CDR3 region of rearranged TCR beta genes. The Illumina HiSeq System was used to sequence the amplified TCR beta libraries as 87-base-pair reads. The authors processed their data as follows. Across the roughly 700 repertoires, a later analysis counted 80 million or so unique TCR beta chains, roughly 11 million of which were shared by at least two donors. To remove PCR and sequencing errors, raw reads were error-corrected and collapsed into unique sequences using a nearest-neighbor algorithm that merged closely related sequences. To assign V, D and J gene segments, CDR3 sequences were aligned to IMGT reference sequences. For a sequence to be retained, a match of at least six nucleotides to both a V gene segment and a J gene segment was required. A rearrangement counted as productive if the CDR3 had no stop codons and remained in frame with V and J, and every other rearrangement counted as non-productive. Following IMGT convention, CDR3 was defined as the stretch from the second conserved V-encoded cysteine up to the conserved J-encoded phenylalanine. Sequences without an unambiguous match to a single V gene segment were excluded from the earlier analysis of over 500 of the donors. An earlier analysis of a few hundred of the donors called V segments functional above 56.7% productive rearrangements and segregating when the between-donor standard deviation exceeded 5%. A statistical classification framework was built to diagnose cytomegalovirus status from the catalog of TCR beta chain sequences. V and J gene assignment, in a later analysis, came from comparing TCR nucleotide sequences with IMGT/GENE-DB human TR gene sequences. In a later analysis, CDR3 sequences and most-parsimonious VDJ recombination scenarios were assigned using the TCRdist pipeline. A later analysis defined each TCR beta chain by its CDR3 amino acid sequence plus V-gene family, and excluded reads lacking a unique V-gene family. To address suspected cross-contamination and a sequencing artifact, a later analysis removed 592 highly shared, low-generation-probability nucleotide sequences. In a later analysis, a clonal expansion index for each public chain was calculated from normalized within-repertoire ranks of inferred template counts. A later analysis computed generation probabilities with a VDJ recombination model fitted to out-of-frame rearrangements, and checked the results against IGoR. In a later analysis, hypergeometric tests were used to score TCR-TCR, TCR-HLA and TCR-CMV co-occurrence, with a repertoire-size bias correction applied to TCR pairs. False discovery rates were estimated in a later analysis by permuting HLA or CMV assignments 20 times. In a later analysis, co-occurring TCRs were grouped with DBSCAN, and TCRdist sequence similarity was added when clustering was performed within HLA-allele-positive subsets. Repertoires with fewer than 30,000 or more than 120,000 public chains were left out of co-occurrence clustering, as were about 5 repertoires with anomalous nucleotide sharing. TCRdb took over this immuneACCESS table, retaining in-frame rearrangements with V and J assigned. Such tables are incomplete; in checked studies, under half of the missing clones stem from an unresolved V gene, and the remainder is unexplained. V and J calls and clone size are those listed in that table; D and trimming were worked out from the DNA. This sample has about 160,000 clones in its table, and around four fifths of those were observed once. The ten largest account for around 1.3% of the sample.

The study at large found these results: When HLA alleles, especially DR and DQ, strongly co-occurred, TCR associations were difficult to assign to individual alleles. In an earlier analysis of more than 500 of the donors, most TCR beta V segments appeared in productive rearrangements about 87% or about 30% of the time, broadly matching IMGT annotations. In a later analysis, TCR association rates were found to vary across HLA loci, with the most associated TCRs seen for DRB1 alleles and the fewest for HLA-C alleles. A later genetic analysis associated a missense DCLRE1C variant with V-gene and J-gene trimming of TCR beta chains, and an independent cohort replicated the association. In a later analysis, most CMV-associated TCR beta chains were found to appear HLA-restricted, with HLA associations seemingly driven largely by CMV exposure. The classifier was reported to diagnose cytomegalovirus status with high specificity and sensitivity in both the original cohort and the validation cohort. The authors suggested that the approach could potentially be extended to other disease states and immunological phenotypes. A further reported finding was that TCR beta sequences accurately predicted the HLA-A and HLA-B alleles for most subjects in the first cohort. Roughly 15 rarely observed V segments, including chromosome 9 orphons, were excluded from the earlier analysis of almost 600 of the donors because counts were too low. Most TCR sequences were observed very rarely across donors, whereas some public TCRs were present in many individuals. A few of the identified cytomegalovirus-associated TCR beta chains were confirmed in vitro to be specific for cytomegalovirus antigens. HLA typing was unavailable for some donors at each locus, so association tests used only the typed subset. The sequencing pipeline was judged likely to have produced a cluster of highly shared sequence variants as a technical artifact. The presence/absence analyses assumed that sequencing depth was roughly uniform across donors, and that assumption may not be true. The 87-base-pair reads could not distinguish some IMGT-functional V segments, including TRBV6-2 and TRBV6-3, so those segments were excluded. Several of the top co-occurrence clusters appeared to be linked to parvovirus B19, influenza, CMV and Epstein-Barr virus, according to a later analysis. This cohort had only TCR beta chains sequenced, and the lack of alpha or paired-chain data limited which features could be detected. In the study, roughly 160 TCR beta chains were listed as associated with cytomegalovirus. In a later analysis, some 17,000 TCR beta sequences were associated with specific HLA alleles at a false discovery rate of 0.05. In a later analysis, HLA-associated TCR beta chains showed more clonal expansion and lower generation probabilities than non-associated chains that were equally common. A later genetic analysis reported fewer N-insertions in productive TCRs among donors in an Asian-associated ancestry cluster than the 666-donor mean. For the cohort, immune exposure information was limited to CMV serostatus. Correlated functional status among segregating V segments might reflect linkage disequilibrium, but an unknown experimental factor could not be ruled out.

In total, over 600 healthy bone marrow donors made up the cohort. Cohort members were all nominally healthy when sampled, although unrecorded immune exposures were likely present. The donor tested CMV seronegative and was one of the 352 seronegative cohort members. A peripheral blood sample was provided by each donor, and peripheral blood mononuclear cells were used for TCR beta sequencing. Genomic DNA extraction from the blood cell samples was performed with the Qiagen DNeasy Blood Extraction Kit. This clonotype originated in a woman aged 45-65 years in good health and CMV-seronegative. The sequence links TRBV5-4 to TRBJ2-5; TRBD2 matches 10 bases in the middle. The specimen was PBMCs. The CDR3 loop reads CASSLAPTSGVETQYF. The nucleotide sequence reads TGTGCCAGCAGCTTGGCCCCCACTAGCGGGGTAGAGACCCAGTACTTC.